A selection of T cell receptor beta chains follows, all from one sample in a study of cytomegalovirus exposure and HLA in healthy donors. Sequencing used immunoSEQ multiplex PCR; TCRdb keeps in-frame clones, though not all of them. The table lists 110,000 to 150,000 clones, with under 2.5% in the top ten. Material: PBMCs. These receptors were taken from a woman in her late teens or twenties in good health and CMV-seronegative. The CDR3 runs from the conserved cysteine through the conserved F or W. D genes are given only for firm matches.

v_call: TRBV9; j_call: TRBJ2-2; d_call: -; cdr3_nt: TGTGCCAGCAGCAGAGGAGGGCGCCAAGGCACCGGGGAGCTGTTTTTT; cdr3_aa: CASSRGGRQGTGELFF
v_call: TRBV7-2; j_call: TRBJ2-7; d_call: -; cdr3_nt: TGTGCCAGCAGCCCTCGAGGGGGAGCAGGAACCTACGAGCAGTACTTC; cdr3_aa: CASSPRGGAGTYEQYF
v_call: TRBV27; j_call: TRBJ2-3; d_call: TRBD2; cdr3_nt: TGTGCCAGCAGTTGGGGCCCCGGGACTAGCGGGAGAACAGATACGCAGTATTTT; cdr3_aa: CASSWGPGTSGRTDTQYF
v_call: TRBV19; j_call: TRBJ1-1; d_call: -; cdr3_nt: TGTGCCAGTAGTATAATGGGGACTGCGGGCGAGGCTTTCTTT; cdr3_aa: CASSIMGTAGEAFF
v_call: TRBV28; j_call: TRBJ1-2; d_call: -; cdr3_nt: TGTGCCAGCAGTTTACCAGGTCTGGTGCCTAACTATGGCTACACCTTC; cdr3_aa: CASSLPGLVPNYGYTF
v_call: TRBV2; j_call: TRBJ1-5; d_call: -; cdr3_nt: TGTGCCAGCAGTTACAGGGTTTCAAGCAATCAGCCCCAGCATTTT; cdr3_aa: CASSYRVSSNQPQHF
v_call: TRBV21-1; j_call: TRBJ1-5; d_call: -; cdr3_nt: TGTGCCAGCATTTCAAGGGGACAGAAAAATCAGCCCCAGCATTTT; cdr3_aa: CASISRGQKNQPQHF
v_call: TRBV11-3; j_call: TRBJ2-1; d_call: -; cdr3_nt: TGTGCCAGCAGCCCCGAGTTAGCCCGGGAGAACAATGAGCAGTTCTTC; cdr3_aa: CASSPELARENNEQFF
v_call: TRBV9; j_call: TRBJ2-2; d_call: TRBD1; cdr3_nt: TGTGCCAGCAACCGGGACAGGGGACCCGGGGAGCTGTTTTTT; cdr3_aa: CASNRDRGPGELFF
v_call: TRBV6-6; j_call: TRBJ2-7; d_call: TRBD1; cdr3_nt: TGTGCCAGCAGTTACGTCCAGACAGGGTCGGACGAGCAGTACTTC; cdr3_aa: CASSYVQTGSDEQYF
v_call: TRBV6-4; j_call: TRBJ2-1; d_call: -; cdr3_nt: TGTGCCAGCAGTGAAACCAGCGGTCGGGATGAGCAGTTCTTC; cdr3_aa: CASSETSGRDEQFF
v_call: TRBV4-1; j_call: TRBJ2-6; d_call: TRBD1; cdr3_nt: TGCGCCAGCAGCCAAGATCCGGGACAGGGTTTAGCTGGGGCCAACGTCCTGACTTTC; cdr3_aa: CASSQDPGQGLAGANVLTF
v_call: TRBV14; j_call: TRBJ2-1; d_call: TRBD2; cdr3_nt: TGTGCCAGCAGCCATAGAGCGGGAGGGCCGGGGGAGCAGTTCTTC; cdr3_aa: CASSHRAGGPGEQFF
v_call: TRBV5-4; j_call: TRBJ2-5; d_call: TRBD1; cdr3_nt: TGTGCCAGCGGTAGACAGGGACGGGAGACCCAGTACTTC; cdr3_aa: CASGRQGRETQYF
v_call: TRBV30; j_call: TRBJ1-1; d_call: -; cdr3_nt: TGTGCCTGGCAAATTCTTCCCGGGGATCGAGCTTTCTTT; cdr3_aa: CAWQILPGDRAFF
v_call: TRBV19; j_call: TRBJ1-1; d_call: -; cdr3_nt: TGTGCCGCGAGGGGGGGCGAATGGACTGAAGCTTTCTTT; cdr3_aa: CAARGGEWTEAFF
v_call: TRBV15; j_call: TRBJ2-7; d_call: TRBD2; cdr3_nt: TGTGCCACCAGCGGGCGCGGACTAGCGGGAGGAATTCTTAGCTCCTACGAGCAGTACTTC; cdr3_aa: CATSGRGLAGGILSSYEQYF
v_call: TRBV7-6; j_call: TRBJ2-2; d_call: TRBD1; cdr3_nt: TGTGCCAGCAGCTCCCTTCGGGGACAGGGACCGAACACCGGGGAGCTGTTTTTT; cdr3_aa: CASSSLRGQGPNTGELFF
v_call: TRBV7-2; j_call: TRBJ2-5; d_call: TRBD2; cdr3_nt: TGTGCCAGCAGCTTAGTGCTAGCGGGAGGGCAAGAGACCCAGTACTTC; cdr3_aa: CASSLVLAGGQETQYF
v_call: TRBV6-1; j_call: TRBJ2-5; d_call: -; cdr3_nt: TGTGCCAGCAGAACTAGCCCCCAAGAGACCCAGTACTTC; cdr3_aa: CASRTSPQETQYF
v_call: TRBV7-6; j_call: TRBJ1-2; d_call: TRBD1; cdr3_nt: TGTGCCAGCAGCTCGGGACAGGATGATGGCTACACCTTC; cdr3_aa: CASSSGQDDGYTF
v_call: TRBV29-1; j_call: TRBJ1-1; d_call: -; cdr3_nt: TGCAGCGTTGGGGTCGGGGGGAACACTGAAGCTTTCTTT; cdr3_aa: CSVGVGGNTEAFF
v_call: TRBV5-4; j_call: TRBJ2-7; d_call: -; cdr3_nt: TGTGCCAGCAGCTTTGTTCTAGCTCCGGTATTCGGCAGGGGGGACGAGCAGTACTTC; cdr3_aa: CASSFVLAPVFGRGDEQYF
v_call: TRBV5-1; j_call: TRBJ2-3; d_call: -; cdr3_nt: TGCGCCAGCAGCTTTGGACATACAGATACGCAGTATTTT; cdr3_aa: CASSFGHTDTQYF
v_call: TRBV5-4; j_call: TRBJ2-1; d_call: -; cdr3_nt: TGTGCCAGCAGTCCCACAGTAAGCTCCTACAATGAGCAGTTCTTC; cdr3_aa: CASSPTVSSYNEQFF
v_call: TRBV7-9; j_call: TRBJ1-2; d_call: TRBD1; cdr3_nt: TGTGCCAGCAGCTTGGACAGAGTACAGGGGTCTTCGGGGCCGGGCTACACCTTC; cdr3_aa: CASSLDRVQGSSGPGYTF
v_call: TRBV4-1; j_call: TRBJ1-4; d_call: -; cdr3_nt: TGCGCCAGCAGCCAAGAAGGGCAGGGGTATGAAAAACTGTTTTTT; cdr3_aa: CASSQEGQGYEKLFF
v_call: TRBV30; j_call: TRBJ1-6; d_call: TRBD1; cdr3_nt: TGTGCCTGGAGCCACGGGACAGCCAATTCACCCCTCCACTTT; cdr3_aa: CAWSHGTANSPLHF
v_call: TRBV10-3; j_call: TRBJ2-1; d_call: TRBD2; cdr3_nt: TGTGCCACCACCGGTGGACTAGCGGGAACCGATGAGCAGTTCTTC; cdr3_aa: CATTGGLAGTDEQFF